The 21 T cell receptor beta chains given below trace back to one sample, sequenced in a study of Graves' ophthalmopathy and Graves' hyperthyroidism. Amplification of TCR beta CDR3 regions used RNA transcripts. An initial RT-PCR round employing HTBI primers preceded a second-round multiplex PCR. TCRdb redid the calling of the multiplex PCR reads with MiXCR, one entry per CDR3 protein. This table has 500,000 to 700,000 distinct CDR3 sequences, roughly 20% appearing once. Sequencing was done on a sample of peripheral blood. These receptors were collected from a woman aged 18-29 years with stable Graves' hyperthyroidism. Some clones in this sample may be carry-over from other donors' samples.

The chain combines TRBV6-1 with TRBJ2-7; 14 bases are shared with TRBD2. Trimming removed 6 bases from V and 7 bases from J; junction bases left unmatched: 8. Germline CDR1 is MNHNS and CDR2 is SASEGT. This CDR3 spans 15 amino acids. The CDR3 sequence: CASSSTSGGAGEQYF. The CDR3 region has the DNA TGTGCCAGCAGCTCGACTAGCGGGGGGGCTGGAGAGCAGTACTTC.

This clonotype was picked up many times. The J gene is TRBJ2-2, the V gene TRBV29-1; D is perhaps TRBD1 (6 bases). Germline V gives CDR1 SQVTM, CDR2 ANQGSEA. The CDR3 sequence is 15 residues long. Trimming cost V 0 bases and J 4 bases, with 12 bases left between them. CDR3 residues: CSVEDNRASTGELFF. CDR3 coding DNA: TGCAGCGTTGAAGACAACAGGGCGAGCACCGGGGAGCTGTTTTTT.

A few counts support this clonotype. This chain connects TRBV5-1 to TRBJ2-2; the match to TRBD1 covers 9 bases. The germline V gene encodes CDR1 SGHRS and CDR2 YFSETQ. Trimming removed 2 bases from V and 4 bases from J; junction bases left unmatched: 3. The CDR3 runs to 15 residues. CDR3: CASSLQGAFTGELFF. The CDR3 DNA sequence: TGCGCCAGCAGCTTACAGGGGGCCTTCACCGGGGAGCTGTTTTTT.

In this sample, this clonotype turned up many times. The chain carries TRBV24-1 and TRBJ1-5; D uncertain. Germline V gives CDR1 KGHDR, CDR2 SFDVKD. The CDR3 has 13 residues. Trimming shortened V by 3 bases and J by 6 bases, and 8 bases separated the two germline ends. The CDR3 bases are TGTGCCACCAGTGATACCAACTCTCAGCCCCAGCATTTT. Its translation is CATSDTNSQPQHF.

V and J are TRBV5-1 and TRBJ2-5, with 10 bases matching TRBD2. J gave up 1 base and V 0 bases, and 3 bases lay outside the gene matches. The CDR3 has 16 residues. CDR1 is SGHRS and CDR2 is YFSETQ in the germline V gene. CDR3 sequence reads: CASSLALAGAQETQYF. The CDR3 nucleotides are TGCGCCAGCAGCTTGGCCCTAGCGGGGGCCCAAGAGACCCAGTACTTC.

This clonotype was seen many times. V usage is TRBV5-1 and J usage is TRBJ1-1; D is perhaps TRBD1 (5 bases). The CDR3 sequence is 15 residues long. The ends were cut back, 0 bases at V and 3 bases at J, with 12 bases in the middle. CDR1 and CDR2 from the germline V gene are SGHRS and YFSETQ. The CDR3 protein is CASSLGDGRDTEAFF. The CDR3 DNA reads TGCGCCAGCAGCTTGGGGGACGGGAGGGACACTGAAGCTTTCTTT.

The chain has TRBV7-9 and TRBJ2-2; D gene uncertain. Germline CDR1 reads SEHNR; CDR2 reads FQNEAQ (reference sequence). V was trimmed by 10 bases and J by 1 base, leaving 13 bases between them. There are 14 residues in the CDR3. The CDR3 protein is CANTGVENTGELFF. The CDR3 DNA reads TGTGCCAACACTGGCGTAGAGAACACCGGGGAGCTGTTTTTT.

At least ten counts were recorded for this clonotype. V gene TRBV6-4 combines with J gene TRBJ1-2; the D is unclear. Germline V gene data show CDR1 as MRHNA and CDR2 as SNTAGT. Trimming removed 6 bases at V and 4 bases at J, with 24 bases between. This CDR3 has 17 residues. Written as DNA, the CDR3 is TGTGCCAGCAGGACTCTAAGGACGGATATGCGTGGCTATGGCTACACCTTC. Protein: CASRTLRTDMRGYGYTF.

This clonotype was detected ten times or more. The chain links TRBV29-1 to TRBJ2-7; D perhaps matches TRBD2 (6 bases). V was clipped by 8 bases and J by 0 bases, with 20 bases between them. The CDR3 spans 15 residues. The germline gives CDR1 SQVTM, CDR2 ANQGSEA. The CDR3 protein is CSTRDGLPSSYEQYF. The CDR3 DNA is TGCAGCACCAGGGACGGACTACCGAGCTCCTACGAGCAGTACTTC.

This clonotype was counted at least ten times. This sequence joins TRBV12-5 and TRBJ2-5, with D possibly TRBD2 on 5 matching bases. The CDR3 sequence is 19 residues long. Germline V gene data show CDR1 as LGHNT and CDR2 as FRNRAP. V was trimmed by 2 bases and J by 5 bases, leaving 27 bases between them. CDR3 nucleotide sequence: TGTGCTAGTGGTTTGCCACTCGTCCCTGTGAGGGCCGGATGGGAGACCCAGTACTTC. Protein sequence: CASGLPLVPVRAGWETQYF.

Concerning this clonotype itself: This sequence may be a read error, since a much larger clone differs from it by one base. The gene calls are TRBV12-3 or TRBV12-4 and TRBJ2-5; 7 bases align to TRBD1. This CDR3 is built from 15 residues. DNA of the CDR3: TGTGCCAGCAGTTTCGGACTGGGACAGCAAGAGACCAAGTACTTC. It yields the protein CASSFGLGQQETKYF.

This clonotype was observed many times. The V gene is TRBV7-8, the J gene TRBJ1-5; D gene unclear. CDR1 and CDR2 (germline): SGHVS, FQNEAQ. The CDR3 consists of 14 residues. Trimming removed 5 bases from V and 3 bases from J, with 11 bases in between. The CDR3, as DNA: TGTGCCAGCAGCCCGGACGGATTCAATCAGCCCCAGCATTTT. Protein sequence: CASSPDGFNQPQHF. Filled out from reference TRBV7-8 and TRBJ1-5, the complete variable domain reads GAGVSQSPRYKVAKRGQDVALRCDPISGHVSLFWYQQALGQGPEFLTYFQNEAQLDKSGLPSDRFFAERPEGSVSTLKIQRTQQEDSAVYLCASSPDGFNQPQHFGDGTRLSIL.

This clonotype was observed at least ten times. The chain combines TRBV11-3 with TRBJ1-2; tentative D call: TRBD1 (6 bases). This CDR3 contains 16 residues. Per germline, CDR1 SGHNT and CDR2 YENEEA. Trimming shortened V by 5 bases and J by 4 bases, and 20 bases separated the two germline ends. The CDR3 region has the DNA TGTGCCAGCAGCGTCAAAAGGGGGGGCTATGTCTATGGCTACACCTTC. Protein sequence: CASSVKRGGYVYGYTF.

As for this clonotype: This clone may be a read error of a much larger clone one base away. The V call is TRBV10-2, the J call TRBJ2-2; 8 bases fit TRBD1. CDR3 length equals 14 residues. Germline V gives CDR1 WSHSY, CDR2 SAAADI. CDR3 in DNA: TGCGCCACCAGTGCAGGGGGCGACACCGGGGAGCTGTTTTTT. Protein sequence: CATSAGGDTGELFF.

This clonotype was observed a few times. This rearrangement joins TRBV3-1 to TRBJ1-2; D might be TRBD1 (5 bases). This CDR3 has 14 residues. Looked up from germline, CDR1 is LGHDT and CDR2 is YNNKEL (reference sequence). Trimming shortened V by 4 bases and J by 3 bases, and 12 bases separated the two germline ends. In DNA, the CDR3 is TGTGCCAGCAGCCTCGGGGCCTCCTACTATGGCTACACCTTC. Amino acid sequence: CASSLGASYYGYTF.

As concerns this clonotype: Possible read error: a much larger clone is one base away. CDR3 sequence: CSASNPGMNTEPFF. CDR3 bases: TGCAGTGCTAGCAATCCGGGCATGAACACTGAACCTTTCTTT. The gene calls are TRBV20-1 and TRBJ1-1; D not resolved. Germline values: CDR1 DFQATT, CDR2 SNEGSKA (reference sequence). The CDR3 length is 14 residues.

The gene calls are TRBV5-1 and TRBJ2-2; D is undetermined. Per the germline V gene, CDR1 is SGHRS and CDR2 is YFSETQ. The CDR3 length is 14 residues. Trimming stripped 4 bases from V and 2 bases from J, with 9 bases between. In DNA, the CDR3 is TGCGCCAGCAGCCCGCTCGGTAACACCGGGGAGCTGTTTTTT. Protein product: CASSPLGNTGELFF.

The chain couples TRBV11-2 to TRBJ2-7; 10 nucleotides align to TRBD2. This CDR3 has 20 residues. CDR1 and CDR2 from the germline V gene are SGHAT and FQNNGV. V trimming: 0 bases; J trimming: 0 bases; junction bases outside the gene matches: 14. CDR3 DNA: TGTGCCAGCAGCTTAGAATTCTTATCGGGACTAGCGATCCACTCCTACGAGCAGTACTTC. This translates into CASSLEFLSGLAIHSYEQYF.

As to this clonotype: A much larger clone differs by one base, so this may be a read error. The genes are TRBV15 and TRBJ2-7; D unclear. The CDR3 runs to 16 residues. CDR1 is LNHNV, CDR2 YYDKDF, per germline (reference sequence). The CDR3 is CATSRVGYVSSYEQCF. The CDR3, as DNA: TGTGCCACCAGCAGAGTGGGGTATGTCTCCTCCTACGAGCAGTGCTTC.

The chain is built from TRBV10-2 and TRBJ1-2, with 10 positions matching TRBD1. Germline assignment: CDR1 WSHSY and CDR2 SAAADI. This CDR3 spans 13 amino acids. With V trimmed by 2 bases and J by 8 bases, 2 bases remained unmatched. CDR3 nucleotides: TGCGCCAGCAGTGAGGGGACAGGGGTCGGCTACACCTTC. The encoded protein is CASSEGTGVGYTF.

This clonotype was detected ten times or more. The rearrangement uses TRBV20-1 and TRBJ1-1; 9 bases are a match to TRBD1. CDR1 is DFQATT, CDR2 SNEGSKA, per germline (reference sequence). J lost 1 base, V lost 3 bases, and 6 bases had no gene match. The CDR3 loop spans 15 amino acids. For the CDR3, the DNA is TGCAGTGCTAGTCCGAGACAGGGGGGGAACACTGAAGCTTTCTTT. Its translation is CSASPRQGGNTEAFF.